The next 28 T cell receptor beta chains were all read from a single sample in a study of CD8 T cells in Susac syndrome. The RNA, roughly 0.45 to 1 ug, was put through reverse transcription using random hexamers. In TCRdb, the immunoSEQ multiplex PCR reads were re-called with MiXCR into one record per CDR3 protein. The table has 200,000 or so distinct CDR3 sequences, just under 95% seen once. Sequencing used CD8+ T cells from PBMCs. These receptors originate from a human donor with Susac syndrome.

The chain recombines TRBV25-1 with TRBJ2-7, with 8 positions matching TRBD2. The CDR3 is 14 amino acids. The germline V gene has CDR1 MGHDK and CDR2 SYGVNS. The V gene end was trimmed by 5 bases and the J gene end by 3 bases; junction bases not matched to a gene: 6. The CDR3 here is CASSRGTSGYEQYF. The CDR3 DNA reads TGTGCCAGCAGTAGAGGGACTAGTGGCTACGAGCAGTACTTC.

V usage is TRBV7-9 and J usage is TRBJ1-3; D perhaps matches TRBD1 (5 bases). This CDR3 comprises 17 residues. Trimming took 2 bases from V and 3 from J, leaving 17 bases between them. Germline loops: CDR1 SEHNR, CDR2 FQNEAQ (reference sequence). In nucleotides, the CDR3 is TGTGCCAGCAGCTTACGGGACCGGGACGCAGATGGAAACACCATATATTTT. It encodes CASSLRDRDADGNTIYF.

The chain has TRBV14 and TRBJ1-3; no definite D call. Germline V gives CDR1 SGHDN, CDR2 FVKESK. V shed 0 bases and J shed 2 bases, with 11 bases lying between them. This CDR3 region has 16 residues. CDR3 residues: CASSQDSEGAGNTIYF. In DNA form, the CDR3 reads TGTGCCAGCAGCCAAGATTCGGAGGGAGCTGGAAACACCATATATTTT.

V usage is TRBV5-1 and J usage is TRBJ2-7, with TRBD1 matching 9 bases. Germline trimming cut 4 bases from V and 2 bases from J; bases unmatched to any gene: 10. Germline CDR1 is SGHRS and CDR2 is YFSETQ. The CDR3 runs to 16 residues. The CDR3 protein is CASSQNRDRVTYEQYF. The CDR3 DNA follows: TGCGCCAGCAGCCAGAACCGGGACAGGGTGACCTACGAGCAGTACTTC.

The chain is built from TRBV12-3 or TRBV12-4 and TRBJ1-1; 8 bases map to TRBD1. CDR3 length: 14 residues. V trimming: 4 bases; J trimming: 5 bases; junction bases outside the gene matches: 6. The CDR3 loop reads CASSSAGGLTEAFF. CDR3 DNA sequence: TGTGCCAGCAGTTCTGCAGGGGGCTTAACTGAAGCTTTCTTT.

CDR3 DNA sequence: TGTGCCAGCAGTTTACGGACCGGGATCTATGGCTACACCTTC. It translates to CASSLRTGIYGYTF. The rearrangement links TRBV28 to TRBJ1-2; D remains unclear. V was pared by 2 bases and J by 4 bases, with 11 bases between. This CDR3 is 14 amino acids long. Per the germline V gene, CDR1 is MDHEN and CDR2 is SYDVKM.

The rearrangement uses TRBV7-2 and TRBJ2-7; possibly TRBD1 for D (6 bases). Trimming took off 5 bases at V and 9 bases at J, with 23 bases between the two ends. The CDR3 covers 15 residues. The germline gives CDR1 SGHTA, CDR2 FQGNSA. CDR3 DNA sequence: TGTGCCAGCAGCGAGAAGGGACACCAGGGGCTCGGGCAGTACTTC. Translating gives CASSEKGHQGLGQYF. The full variable domain, with the rest looked up from reference TRBV7-2 and TRBJ2-7, is GAGVSQSPSNKVTEKGKDVELRCDPISGHTALYWYRQSLGQGLEFLIYFQGNSAPDKSGLPSDRFSAERTGGSVSTLTIQRTQQEDSAVYLCASSEKGHQGLGQYFGPGTRLTVT.

The chain couples TRBV27 to TRBJ1-1; a weak D match, TRBD1 (6 bases). This CDR3 is built from 14 residues. Germline V gene sequence: CDR1 MNHEY, CDR2 SMNVEV (reference sequence). V was shortened by 4 bases and J by 3 bases, with 12 bases between the two germline ends. The CDR3 sequence is CASSSWAGDTEAFF. CDR3 in DNA: TGTGCCAGCAGTTCATGGGCAGGGGACACTGAAGCTTTCTTT.

The chain recombines TRBV12-3 or TRBV12-4 with TRBJ1-5, with a tentative D call TRBD1 (6 bases). CDR3 length equals 14 residues. Trimming pared 6 bases from V and 3 bases from J, leaving 12 bases between. CDR3 amino acids: CASSPDSYNQPQHF. DNA for the CDR3: TGTGCCAGCAGCCCGGACAGTTACAATCAGCCCCAGCATTTT.

The rearrangement links TRBV5-1 to TRBJ2-7, with 11 bases aligning to TRBD1. The CDR3 extends over 17 amino acids. Germline CDR1 SGHRS, CDR2 YFSETQ. J lost 1 base, V lost 0 bases, and 6 bases had no gene match. CDR3 sequence reads: CASSLAGTGGQSYEQYF. CDR3 bases: TGCGCCAGCAGCTTGGCCGGGACAGGGGGACAATCCTACGAGCAGTACTTC.

V gene TRBV6-1 combines with J gene TRBJ2-7, with D possibly being TRBD1 (6 bases). The ends were cut back, 4 bases at V and 11 bases at J, with 24 bases in the middle. The CDR3 totals 15 residues. Germline V gene sequence: CDR1 MNHNS, CDR2 SASEGT. CDR3 in DNA: TGTGCCAGCAGTGGTACACAGGGAGCTGGTGAGGTCGAGTACTTC. Its protein product is CASSGTQGAGEVEYF.

The chain links TRBV6-2 or TRBV6-3 to TRBJ1-1; 9 nucleotides align to TRBD1. The CDR3 sequence is 16 residues long. The junction had 12 bases not matched to a gene; V was cut back by 6 bases and J by 4 bases. The germline gives CDR1 MNHEY, CDR2 SVGEGT. CDR3 sequence reads: CASRPRTKTGGTEAFF. The CDR3 DNA sequence: TGTGCCAGCAGACCACGTACCAAGACAGGGGGCACTGAAGCTTTCTTT.

The chain has TRBV5-1 and TRBJ1-1; D perhaps matches TRBD1 (6 bases). The germline V gene encodes CDR1 SGHRS and CDR2 YFSETQ. The CDR3 is 12 residues long. V lost 4 bases to trimming and J lost 7 bases, with 11 bases between them. CDR3 region: CASSVAGVEAFF. CDR3 DNA: TGCGCCAGCAGCGTGGCAGGGGTTGAAGCTTTCTTT.

V usage is TRBV9 and J usage is TRBJ2-5; 10 positions agree with TRBD1. With 2 bases clipped from V and 2 bases from J, the junction kept 0 bases outside the gene matches. This CDR3 has 14 residues. The germline V gene encodes CDR1 SGDLS and CDR2 YYNGEE. The CDR3 DNA reads TGTGCCAGCAGCGTGGGACAGGGGCAAGAGACCCAGTACTTC. Translated, it gives CASSVGQGQETQYF. The whole variable domain, filled in from reference TRBV9 and TRBJ2-5, reads DSGVTQTPKHLITATGQRVTLRCSPRSGDLSVYWYQQSLDQGLQFLIQYYNGEERAKGNILERFSAQQFPDLHSELNLSSLELGDSALYFCASSVGQGQETQYFGPGTRLLVL.

The CDR3 DNA reads TGCGCCAGCAGCCAAGAATTCCTAGCGGGGGTGAGCACAGATACGCAGTATTTT. Translated, it gives CASSQEFLAGVSTDTQYF. This chain uses TRBV4-1 with TRBJ2-3; 10 bases align to TRBD2. CDR3 size: 18 residues. CDR1 MGHRA and CDR2 YSYEKL come from the germline V gene. Trimming at V came to 0 bases and at J to 0 bases, leaving 6 bases not matched to a gene.

This sequence joins TRBV28 and TRBJ2-7; D gene uncertain. Germline assignment: CDR1 MDHEN and CDR2 SYDVKM. Trimming took off 8 bases at V and 0 bases at J, with 14 bases between the two ends. The CDR3 loop spans 14 amino acids. CDR3 loop: CASGAEGSSYEQYF. CDR3 DNA: TGTGCCAGCGGTGCCGAAGGTTCCTCCTACGAGCAGTACTTC.

The chain carries TRBV12-3 or TRBV12-4 and TRBJ2-4; 9 nucleotides line up with TRBD2. The CDR3 is made up of 15 amino acids. V gave up 6 bases and J gave up 6 bases; unmatched junction bases: 9. This CDR3 reads CASSDLAGGRNIQYF. As DNA, the CDR3 is TGTGCCAGCAGCGACTTGGCGGGGGGGAGAAACATTCAGTACTTC.

This rearrangement joins TRBV7-9 to TRBJ1-2; a possible D gene is TRBD1 (6 bases). Trimming cost V 4 bases and J 7 bases, with 16 bases left between them. Germline CDR1 SEHNR, CDR2 FQNEAQ (reference sequence). The CDR3 spans 14 residues. DNA of the CDR3: TGTGCCAGCAGCTGGACAGCCGATCGAAGTGGCTACACCTTC. As protein: CASSWTADRSGYTF.

This chain connects TRBV4-1 to TRBJ1-5; no firm D call. The CDR3 extends over 15 amino acids. Germline lookup yields CDR1 MGHRA and CDR2 YSYEKL. Trimming stripped 2 bases from V and 3 bases from J, with 11 bases between. CDR3: CASSQTLGNNQPQHF. For the CDR3, the DNA is TGCGCCAGCAGCCAAACCTTGGGTAACAATCAGCCCCAGCATTTT.

The rearrangement uses TRBV6-5 and TRBJ2-1; 12 bases agree with TRBD2. The CDR3 length is 16 residues. With 4 bases clipped from V and 1 base from J, the junction kept 2 bases outside the gene matches. Germline assignment: CDR1 MNHEY and CDR2 SVGAGI. CDR3 DNA: TGTGCCAGCAGTTCCCTAGCGGGAGGGTCCTACAATGAGCAGTTCTTC. Its protein product is CASSSLAGGSYNEQFF.

The chain is built from TRBV20-1 and TRBJ2-5; D uncertain. Germline V gene lookup returns CDR1 DFQATT and CDR2 SNEGSKA (reference sequence). This CDR3 spans 14 amino acids. V lost 5 bases and J lost 5, with 18 bases in between. CDR3 residues: CSAGRRTAGETQYF. CDR3 sequence (DNA): TGCAGTGCTGGCAGGCGGACGGCCGGGGAGACCCAGTACTTC.

The gene calls are TRBV10-3 and TRBJ2-5; 10 positions match TRBD2. V shed 6 bases and J 3 bases; nucleotides not matched to a gene: 7. This CDR3 spans 15 amino acids. Germline lookup yields CDR1 ENHRY and CDR2 SYGVKD. The CDR3 sequence is CAIRSSGSMEETQYF. CDR3 DNA sequence: TGTGCCATCAGATCTAGCGGGAGTATGGAAGAGACCCAGTACTTC.

The chain uses TRBV2 and TRBJ2-7, with D hard to call. V was cut by 8 bases and J by 4 bases, with 12 bases left in between. CDR3 length: 12 amino acids. The V gene's germline CDR1 is SNHLY and CDR2 FYNNEI. CDR3 nucleotides: TGTGCCAGCGAGGTTTCCACTTACGAGCAGTACTTC. Its translation is CASEVSTYEQYF.

The rearrangement uses TRBV7-2 and TRBJ1-4, with 9 positions matching TRBD1. This CDR3 is built from 14 residues. From germline, CDR1 is SGHTA and CDR2 FQGNSA. Trimming cost V 3 bases and J 6 bases; bases outside gene matches: 2. The CDR3 protein is CASSLTGGHEKLFF. The DNA of the CDR3 is TGTGCCAGCAGCTTGACAGGGGGACATGAAAAACTGTTTTTT.

The chain couples TRBV5-4 to TRBJ2-1; perhaps D is TRBD1 or TRBD2 (5 bases each). The CDR3 totals 15 residues. The V gene's germline CDR1 is SGHNT and CDR2 YYREEE (reference sequence). Trimming left V 2 bases short and J 5 bases short, with 14 bases between. CDR3 region: CASSFRRLTDNEQFF. In DNA form, the CDR3 reads TGTGCCAGCAGCTTCCGGAGGTTGACAGACAATGAGCAGTTCTTC. Using reference TRBV5-4 and TRBJ2-1 for the parts outside the CDR3, the full variable domain is ETGVTQSPTHLIKTRGQQVTLRCSSQSGHNTVSWYQQALGQGPQFIFQYYREEENGRGNFPPRFSGLQFPNYSSELNVNALELDDSALYLCASSFRRLTDNEQFFGPGTRLTVL.

The chain recombines TRBV12-3 or TRBV12-4 with TRBJ1-2; 7 bases align to TRBD1. V shed 6 bases and J 4 bases; nucleotides not matched to a gene: 2. The CDR3 covers 12 residues. The CDR3 loop reads CASRGGTYGYTF. The CDR3 DNA reads TGTGCCAGCAGAGGGGGCACCTATGGCTACACCTTC.

The V and J genes are TRBV30 and TRBJ2-1, with D unclear. V was shortened by 1 base and J by 2 bases, with 12 bases between the two germline ends. CDR1 is GTSNPN and CDR2 is SVGIG in the germline V gene (reference sequence). CDR3 length equals 15 residues. Here the CDR3 DNA reads TGTGCCTGGAGTGGGGGTGCAGTGACCTACAATGAGCAGTTCTTC. Translated: CAWSGGAVTYNEQFF.

In DNA, the CDR3 is TGTGCCAGCACACACACCGGGGGGCCGGGCACAGATACGCAGTATTTT. It is translated as CASTHTGGPGTDTQYF. The rearrangement uses TRBV11-2 and TRBJ2-3; D may be TRBD2 (7 bases). The germline CDR1 and CDR2 sequences are SGHAT and FQNNGV. The V and J ends lost 7 bases and 1 base respectively, with 18 bases between them. The CDR3 is 16 residues long.